This TCR beta chain was profiled in a study of blood T cell repertoires in COVID-19. About the research overall: Among Cohort 3 donors, those recovered had two negative PCRs, clearance, or symptom resolution.

Source study methods: Nucleated cell counts were estimated from reference gene primer amplification. Produced via immunoSEQ multiplex PCR; TCRdb's table is partial and in-frame only. That table is the source of V, J and clone size, and D and trimming were worked out from the DNA. The data show hundreds of thousands of clones, approximately 87% seen once. The age range of participants was about 18 to 90 years, with residence in 20 to 25 US areas. Cohort assignment relied on participant-reported clinical history. The CDR3 runs 14 residues. Germline lookup yields CDR1 SGHTA and CDR2 FQGNSA. Trimming stripped 3 bases from V and 3 bases from J, with 11 bases between.

The sequenced sample consisted of PBMCs or T cells enriched from blood (not recorded which). V and J are TRBV7-2 and TRBJ1-1, with D possibly being TRBD1 (5 bases). This clonotype originated in a woman aged 45-65 years in a cohort exposed to, infected with or recovered from COVID-19 (not recorded which). Written as DNA, the CDR3 is TGTGCCAGCAGCTTTCGGGGGGTCGACACTGAAGCTTTCTTT. This encodes CASSFRGVDTEAFF.